One and the same sample provided the 32 T cell receptor beta chains below, sequenced in a study of cytomegalovirus exposure and HLA in healthy donors. With 60 Vbeta and 13 Jbeta primers, the PCR was carried out. This table comes from immunoSEQ multiplex PCR, and its TCRdb copy is limited to in-frame clones, with some not included. This table has 180,000 or so clones, roughly 80% appearing once. The source material was PBMCs. These receptors were taken from a woman between 40 and 50 years old in good health and CMV-seropositive.

The rearrangement uses TRBV28 and TRBJ1-4; no clear D. Trimming shortened V by 6 bases and J by 4 bases, and 6 bases separated the two germline ends. Germline lookup yields CDR1 MDHEN and CDR2 SYDVKM. This CDR3 region has 12 residues. CDR3 nucleotides: TGTGCCAGCAGCCCCTTTAATGAAAAACTGTTTTTT. Translated, it gives CASSPFNEKLFF.

This clone was seen only a few times. This chain joins TRBV11-3 and TRBJ2-7, with 7 nucleotides matching TRBD1. The CDR3 length is 15 residues. Per the germline V gene, CDR1 is SGHNT and CDR2 is YENEEA. V lost 5 bases to trimming and J lost 1 base; unmatched junction nucleotides: 8. CDR3 coding DNA: TGTGCCAGCAGCCCGGGGACAGCTATATCCTACGAGCAGTACTTC. As protein: CASSPGTAISYEQYF.

The chain combines TRBV6-6 with TRBJ2-7; 10 bases match TRBD2. The CDR3 contains 15 residues. The V gene's germline CDR1 is MNHNY and CDR2 SVGAGI (reference sequence). V shed 7 bases and J 3 bases; nucleotides not matched to a gene: 9. CDR3 nucleotide sequence: TGTGCCAGCACCAAAAGCGGGAGGGCCGGCTACGAGCAGTACTTC. Translating gives CASTKSGRAGYEQYF.

The chain has TRBV5-4 and TRBJ1-2, with D unresolved. This CDR3 contains 11 residues. The V end was cut by 3 bases, the J end by 4 bases, with 4 bases between. Germline lookup yields CDR1 SGHNT and CDR2 YYREEE (reference sequence). The CDR3 here is CASSSIYGYTF. CDR3 nucleotides: TGTGCCAGCAGCTCAATCTATGGCTACACCTTC.

The chain has TRBV11-1 and TRBJ1-3; tentative D call: TRBD1 (6 bases). CDR1 and CDR2 from the germline V gene are SGHAT and FQDESV (reference sequence). The CDR3 sequence is 17 residues long. With 5 bases removed from V and 3 bases from J, the gap between germline ends came to 20 bases. CDR3 loop: CASSPRTVQRGGNTIYF. Here the CDR3 DNA reads TGTGCCAGCAGCCCTCGGACAGTTCAACGGGGTGGAAACACCATATATTTT.

V gene TRBV5-4 combines with J gene TRBJ2-7; 8 nucleotides match TRBD1. Trimming took 2 bases from V and 4 from J; bases not matched to a gene: 8. Germline V CDR1 and CDR2: SGHNT, YYREEE (reference sequence). The CDR3 runs 15 residues. CDR3 sequence reads: CASSFGGQGHYEQYF. The CDR3 DNA reads as TGTGCCAGCAGCTTCGGTGGACAGGGACATTACGAGCAGTACTTC.

The J gene is TRBJ1-5, the V gene TRBV4-1; D remains ambiguous. This CDR3 is built from 13 residues. The germline V gene has CDR1 MGHRA and CDR2 YSYEKL. The V end was cut by 0 bases, the J end by 5 bases, with 5 bases between. The CDR3 nucleotides are TGCGCCAGCAGCCAAGAGAGGGATCAGCCCCAGCATTTT. Encoded protein: CASSQERDQPQHF.

V and J are TRBV4-1 and TRBJ2-7; 11 nucleotides agree with TRBD2. The CDR3 length is 14 residues. The germline gives CDR1 MGHRA, CDR2 YSYEKL. The V segment lost 4 bases and the J segment 3 bases; nucleotides outside the gene matches: 2. The CDR3 loop is CASSLGLAGYEQYF. Here the CDR3 DNA reads TGCGCCAGCAGCCTCGGACTAGCGGGCTACGAGCAGTACTTC.

The chain uses TRBV6-1 and TRBJ1-1, with D perhaps matching TRBD1 (5 bases). The CDR3 is 14 amino acids. Looked up from germline, CDR1 is MNHNS and CDR2 is SASEGT. Between the trimmed V and J ends, which lost 8 bases and 0 bases, there was a span of 13 bases. The CDR3 protein is CASRGGVLNTEAFF. In nucleotides, the CDR3 is TGTGCCAGCCGGGGAGGGGTTTTGAACACTGAAGCTTTCTTT.

The gene calls are TRBV19 and TRBJ2-2, with D maybe TRBD2 (6 bases). Germline lookup yields CDR1 LNHDA and CDR2 SQIVND (reference sequence). The V gene lost 7 bases and the J gene lost 3 bases, with 15 bases spanning the gap. CDR3 length: 15 residues. CDR3 region: CASTPGSGYTGELFF. The CDR3 DNA follows: TGTGCCAGTACCCCGGGTAGCGGCTACACCGGGGAGCTGTTTTTT.

This sequence joins TRBV18 and TRBJ1-2, with D perhaps matching TRBD1 (5 bases). The CDR3 totals 15 residues. Germline assignment: CDR1 KGHSH and CDR2 LQKENI. The V end lost 3 bases, the J end lost 4 bases, and 15 bases lay between the germline ends. The CDR3 reads CASSPDLGGTYGYTF. CDR3 nucleotide sequence: TGTGCCAGCTCACCCGATCTGGGGGGTACCTATGGCTACACCTTC.

This chain links TRBV5-5 with TRBJ1-1, with 9 bases identical to TRBD1. CDR1 is SGHKS, CDR2 YYEKEE, per germline (reference sequence). The CDR3 has 18 amino acids. The junction had 15 bases not matched to a gene; V was cut back by 1 base and J by 5 bases. CDR3 residues: CASSLWGSPGQGGTEAFF. CDR3 nucleotide sequence: TGTGCCAGCAGCTTGTGGGGTTCCCCGGGACAGGGTGGGACTGAAGCTTTCTTT.

This chain joins TRBV5-1 and TRBJ2-2; 7 bases are shared with TRBD2. V gave up 6 bases and J gave up 0 bases; unmatched junction bases: 2. The CDR3 runs to 14 residues. Germline values: CDR1 SGHRS, CDR2 YFSETQ. CDR3 coding DNA: TGCGCCAGCACCCGGGAGGCGAACACCGGGGAGCTGTTTTTT. Amino acid sequence: CASTREANTGELFF.

In DNA, the CDR3 is TGTGCCAGCAGCTTAAGTCCCAACTCAGGGACCCAGTACTTC. Translation gives CASSLSPNSGTQYF. The chain combines TRBV7-3 with TRBJ2-5; D not resolved. V lost 1 base and J lost 7, with 13 bases in between. From germline, CDR1 is SGHTA and CDR2 FQGTGA. The CDR3 is made up of 14 amino acids.

The chain is built from TRBV29-1 and TRBJ2-7, with a tentative D call TRBD2 (6 bases). The length of the CDR3 is 13 residues. Germline CDR1 is SQVTM and CDR2 is ANQGSEA. Deletions cut 4 bases from V and 0 bases from J, with 10 bases between. DNA of the CDR3: TGCAGCGTTGTTTCTAGCGTCTCCTACGAGCAGTACTTC. Protein sequence: CSVVSSVSYEQYF.

This chain uses TRBV30 with TRBJ2-1; 15 bases match TRBD2. The CDR3 has 16 amino acids. J was trimmed by 4 bases and V by 8 bases; bases with no gene match: 9. Germline CDR1 GTSNPN, CDR2 SVGIG (reference sequence). CDR3 region: CAGGRGLAGGYNEQFF. The CDR3 DNA sequence: TGTGCCGGGGGGCGCGGACTAGCGGGAGGGTACAATGAGCAGTTCTTC.

Only a few counts were recorded for this clone. This rearrangement joins TRBV30 to TRBJ1-2; 12 bases are a match to TRBD1. J lost 6 bases, V lost 2 bases, and 7 bases had no gene match. This CDR3 has 15 residues. Per germline, CDR1 GTSNPN and CDR2 SVGIG (reference sequence). Here the CDR3 DNA reads TGTGCCTGGAGTCGGGGGGGACAGGGGGCTAATGGCTACACCTTC. Translating gives CAWSRGGQGANGYTF.

The CDR3 sequence is CAWRGGVTNYGYTF. Written as DNA, the CDR3 is TGTGCCTGGAGGGGGGGGGTAACTAACTATGGCTACACCTTC. The rearrangement links TRBV30 to TRBJ1-2; D might be TRBD1 (5 bases). The germline gives CDR1 GTSNPN, CDR2 SVGIG (reference sequence). V lost 3 bases, J lost 0 bases, and 11 bases lay in between. CDR3 length: 14 residues.

This clone was seen only a few times. The DNA of the CDR3 is TGTGCCAGCAGCCCAGGGGGCGGGAAGTCTCCCTACGAGCAGTACTTC. Its translation: CASSPGGGKSPYEQYF. The chain couples TRBV5-4 to TRBJ2-7; 8 bases match TRBD1. Germline V CDR1 and CDR2: SGHNT, YYREEE (reference sequence). The length of the CDR3 is 16 residues. V lost 4 bases, J lost 2 bases, and 11 bases stayed unmatched.

The rearrangement uses TRBV28 and TRBJ1-1; maybe TRBD1 (5 bases). Germline V gene sequence: CDR1 MDHEN, CDR2 SYDVKM. The CDR3 runs to 14 residues. The ends were cut back, 5 bases at V and 1 base at J, with 11 bases in the middle. In DNA form, the CDR3 reads TGTGCCAGCAGTACCAGGGTGCAGAACACTGAAGCTTTCTTT. Its translation is CASSTRVQNTEAFF.

In regard to this clone: Other DNA variants within this sample encode the same CDR3. The chain links TRBV20-1 to TRBJ2-3, with D unclear. The CDR3 is 10 residues long. With 3 bases removed from V and 5 bases from J, the gap between germline ends came to 3 bases. Germline assignment: CDR1 DFQATT and CDR2 SNEGSKA (reference sequence). The CDR3 reads CSASRDTQYF. The CDR3 DNA sequence: TGCAGTGCTAGCCGAGATACGCAGTATTTT.

V is TRBV4-1 and J is TRBJ2-2; the D gene is possibly TRBD2 (6 bases). The CDR3 has 15 amino acids. CDR1 and CDR2 (germline): MGHRA, YSYEKL. Trimming removed 0 bases at V and 6 bases at J, with 11 bases between. In DNA, the CDR3 is TGCGCCAGCAGCCAAGAGCCGAGGAGGGCCGGGGAGCTGTTTTTT. It encodes CASSQEPRRAGELFF.

The chain recombines TRBV6-5 with TRBJ2-5; possibly TRBD2 for D (6 bases). The V end lost 4 bases, the J end lost 5 bases, and 20 bases lay between the germline ends. This CDR3 spans 16 amino acids. CDR1 and CDR2 from the germline V gene are MNHEY and SVGAGI. CDR3 protein: CASSSRRTGGWETQYF. Written as DNA, the CDR3 is TGTGCCAGCAGTTCACGTAGGACTGGGGGGTGGGAGACCCAGTACTTC.

This clone was detected a few times. This chain joins TRBV19 and TRBJ2-2; D call uncertain. CDR1 is LNHDA, CDR2 SQIVND, per germline (reference sequence). CDR3 length: 13 residues. V was cut by 4 bases and J by 7 bases, with 10 bases left in between. Here the CDR3 reads CASSNLPGGELFF. DNA for the CDR3: TGTGCCAGTAGTAATCTGCCGGGCGGGGAGCTGTTTTTT.

In DNA, the CDR3 is TGTGCCAGCAGACCTTGGACTAGCGGGGACAATCCCTACGAGCAGTACTTC. It is translated as CASRPWTSGDNPYEQYF. This chain links TRBV11-2 with TRBJ2-7; TRBD2 matches 12 bases. After removal of 6 bases from V and 2 bases from J, the junction contained 11 bases not matched to a gene. The CDR3 is 17 amino acids. Germline V CDR1 and CDR2: SGHAT, FQNNGV.

V gene TRBV5-1 combines with J gene TRBJ2-3; 9 bases fit TRBD1. The ends lost 0 bases at V and 1 base at J; junction bases unmatched: 0. The germline CDR1 and CDR2 sequences are SGHRS and YFSETQ. The CDR3 consists of 15 residues. The CDR3 spells CASSLGQGGTDTQYF. CDR3 in DNA: TGCGCCAGCAGCTTGGGACAGGGGGGCACAGATACGCAGTATTTT.

V usage is TRBV7-2 and J usage is TRBJ2-7; 9 bases fit TRBD1. The CDR3 contains 14 residues. Germline CDR1 and CDR2: SGHTA and FQGNSA. After removal of 4 bases from V and 2 bases from J, the junction contained 3 bases not matched to a gene. The CDR3 region has the DNA TGTGCCAGCAGCTCGGACAGGGGTGCCTACGAGCAGTACTTC. It specifies CASSSDRGAYEQYF.

The V gene is TRBV11-2, the J gene TRBJ1-1; a possible D gene is TRBD1 (5 bases). CDR1 and CDR2 from the germline V gene are SGHAT and FQNNGV. Trimming pared 0 bases from V and 4 bases from J, leaving 12 bases between. The CDR3 has 15 amino acids. CDR3: CASSLDVRASTEAFF. The DNA of the CDR3 is TGTGCCAGCAGCTTAGACGTCAGGGCAAGCACTGAAGCTTTCTTT.

This chain joins TRBV4-2 and TRBJ1-1; the match to TRBD1 covers 9 bases. The length of the CDR3 is 16 residues. Germline assignment: CDR1 LGHNA and CDR2 YNFKEQ. J was trimmed by 0 bases and V by 3 bases; bases with no gene match: 5. For the CDR3, the DNA is TGTGCCAGCAGCCAGGACAGGGGATCCATGAACACTGAAGCTTTCTTT. It is translated as CASSQDRGSMNTEAFF.

The chain combines TRBV28 with TRBJ2-7, with 9 bases fitting TRBD2. CDR3 length equals 12 residues. From germline, CDR1 is MDHEN and CDR2 SYDVKM. Trimming cost V 5 bases and J 9 bases; bases outside gene matches: 5. As DNA, the CDR3 is TGTGCCAGCAGTCTTAGCGGGAGAGGGCAGTACTTC. Translation gives CASSLSGRGQYF. Looking up the rest from reference TRBV28 and TRBJ2-7 gives the full variable domain: DVKVTQSSRYLVKRTGEKVFLECVQDMDHENMFWYRQDPGLGLRLIYFSYDVKMKEKGDIPEGYSVSREKKERFSLILESASTNQTSMYLCASSLSGRGQYFGPGTRLTVT.

J is TRBJ2-7 and V is TRBV6-1; 16 bases line up with TRBD2. The CDR3 is 15 residues long. CDR1 is MNHNS, CDR2 SASEGT, per germline. J gave up 7 bases and V 6 bases, and 6 bases lay outside the gene matches. In DNA form, the CDR3 reads TGTGCCAGCAGCCTTGAGGGACTAGCGGGAGGGGAGCAGTACTTC. Amino acid sequence: CASSLEGLAGGEQYF.

V is TRBV20-1 and J is TRBJ2-7; D uncertain. The CDR3 has 11 residues. Trimming removed 4 bases from V and 2 bases from J, with 6 bases in between. Germline assignment: CDR1 DFQATT and CDR2 SNEGSKA (reference sequence). CDR3 bases: TGCAGTGCTAATGGCCCCTACGAGCAGTACTTC. It translates to CSANGPYEQYF.